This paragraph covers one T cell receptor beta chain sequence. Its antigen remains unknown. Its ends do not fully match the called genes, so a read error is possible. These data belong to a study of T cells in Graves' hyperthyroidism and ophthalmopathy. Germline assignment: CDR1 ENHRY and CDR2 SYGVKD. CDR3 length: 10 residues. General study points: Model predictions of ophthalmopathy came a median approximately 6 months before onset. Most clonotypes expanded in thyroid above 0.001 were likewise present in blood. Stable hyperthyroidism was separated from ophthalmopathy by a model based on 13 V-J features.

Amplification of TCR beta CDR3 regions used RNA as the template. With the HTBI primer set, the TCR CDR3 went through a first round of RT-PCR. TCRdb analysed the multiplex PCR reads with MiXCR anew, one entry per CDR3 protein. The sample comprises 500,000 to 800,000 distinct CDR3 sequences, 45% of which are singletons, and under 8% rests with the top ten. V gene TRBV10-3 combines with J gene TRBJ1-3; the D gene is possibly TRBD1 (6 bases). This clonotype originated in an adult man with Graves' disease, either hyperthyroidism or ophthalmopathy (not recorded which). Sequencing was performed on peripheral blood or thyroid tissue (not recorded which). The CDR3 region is CAIGDNTVYF. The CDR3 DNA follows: TGTGCCATCGGGGACAACACCGTATATTTT.